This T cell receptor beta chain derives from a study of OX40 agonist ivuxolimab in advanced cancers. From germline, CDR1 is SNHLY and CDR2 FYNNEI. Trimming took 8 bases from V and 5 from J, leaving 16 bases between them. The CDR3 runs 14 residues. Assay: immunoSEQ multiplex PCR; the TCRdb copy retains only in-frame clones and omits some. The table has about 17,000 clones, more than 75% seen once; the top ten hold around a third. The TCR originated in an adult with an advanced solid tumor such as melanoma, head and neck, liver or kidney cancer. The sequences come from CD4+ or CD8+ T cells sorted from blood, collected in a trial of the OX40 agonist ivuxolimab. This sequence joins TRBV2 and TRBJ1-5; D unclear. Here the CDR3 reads CASALGGPYQPQHF. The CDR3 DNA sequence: TGTGCCAGCGCTCTCGGAGGTCCGTATCAGCCCCAGCATTTT.